One and the same sample provided the 27 T cell receptor beta chains below, sequenced in a study of blood T cell repertoires in COVID-19. Repertoires were generated with immunoSEQ multiplex PCR, while TCRdb's copy carries only in-frame clones and drops some. Counted here are roughly 250,000 clones, approximately 79% occurring once; the ten biggest clones make up around 4.1%. The sequenced material came from peripheral blood. Every receptor here comes from a woman aged 40 to 50 with active or convalescent COVID-19.

The chain uses TRBV29-1 and TRBJ1-5; TRBD1 agrees at 7 bases. The CDR3 has 13 residues. CDR1 SQVTM and CDR2 ANQGSEA come from the germline V gene. After removal of 4 bases from V and 7 bases from J, the junction contained 7 bases not matched to a gene. Written as DNA, the CDR3 is TGCAGCGTTGTCATAACAGGGGACCAGCCCCAGCATTTT. Translating it yields CSVVITGDQPQHF.

This chain connects TRBV6-5 to TRBJ1-5; the match to TRBD1 covers 7 bases. V was pared by 2 bases and J by 5 bases, with 0 bases of the junction left unmatched. Germline V gene sequence: CDR1 MNHEY, CDR2 SVGAGI. There are 13 residues in the CDR3. Written as DNA, the CDR3 is TGTGCCAGCAGTTACAGGGGGCATCAGCCCCAGCATTTT. Its translation: CASSYRGHQPQHF.

In its sample, this clone was seen a few times. The chain employs TRBV5-6 and TRBJ1-1; the D is unclear. The V gene's germline CDR1 is SGHDT and CDR2 YYEEEE. Trimming removed 2 bases from V and 1 base from J, with 6 bases in between. The CDR3 extends over 13 amino acids. For the CDR3, the DNA is TGTGCCAGCAGCTTTGGTAGGAACACTGAAGCTTTCTTT. This codes for CASSFGRNTEAFF.

This sequence joins TRBV7-3 and TRBJ1-1; D is perhaps TRBD1 (6 bases). The CDR3 extends over 13 amino acids. Germline V lookup: CDR1 SGHTA, CDR2 FQGTGA. Trimming stripped 2 bases from V and 5 bases from J, with 9 bases between. This CDR3 is CASSLDRWTEAFF. As DNA, the CDR3 is TGTGCCAGCAGCTTAGACAGGTGGACTGAAGCTTTCTTT.

The chain joins TRBV7-2 to TRBJ2-3, with D maybe TRBD2 (5 bases). The CDR3 extends over 11 amino acids. The germline gives CDR1 SGHTA, CDR2 FQGNSA. Trimming cost V 4 bases and J 11 bases, with 10 bases left between them. CDR3 in DNA: TGTGCCAGCAGCTGGGAGTCAAGGCAGTATTTT. This sequence encodes CASSWESRQYF. Full variable domain (remainder filled in from reference TRBV7-2 and TRBJ2-3): GAGVSQSPSNKVTEKGKDVELRCDPISGHTALYWYRQSLGQGLEFLIYFQGNSAPDKSGLPSDRFSAERTGGSVSTLTIQRTQQEDSAVYLCASSWESRQYFGPGTRLTVL.

The genes are TRBV3-1 (or the pseudogene TRBV3-2) and TRBJ2-7; 9 bases match TRBD1. The CDR3 consists of 14 residues. Trimming cost V 4 bases and J 2 bases; bases outside gene matches: 3. Germline loops: CDR1 LGHDT, CDR2 YNNKEL (reference sequence). Written as DNA, the CDR3 is TGTGCCAGCAGCCTCGGGACAGGGCCCTACGAGCAGTACTTC. It specifies CASSLGTGPYEQYF.

The J gene is TRBJ2-5, the V gene TRBV14, with a possible D match to TRBD2 (5 bases). The V gene lost 1 base and the J gene lost 3 bases, with 9 bases spanning the gap. Germline CDR1 and CDR2: SGHDN and FVKESK. The CDR3 loop spans 14 amino acids. DNA of the CDR3: TGTGCCAGCAGCCAAGTCTCCGGGAAAGAGACCCAGTACTTC. This encodes CASSQVSGKETQYF.

The chain carries TRBV9 and TRBJ2-3; 15 bases align to TRBD2. Per germline, CDR1 SGDLS and CDR2 YYNGEE. J gave up 4 bases and V 0 bases, and 9 bases lay outside the gene matches. This CDR3 is 19 amino acids long. DNA for the CDR3: TGTGCCAGCAGCGTAGCGGGGACTAGCGGGGGGCTCGCCTCAGATACGCAGTATTTT. Translating it yields CASSVAGTSGGLASDTQYF.

This chain joins TRBV2 and TRBJ1-2; D is possibly TRBD1 (5 bases). The CDR3 totals 14 residues. Germline CDR1 SNHLY, CDR2 FYNNEI. V was clipped by 6 bases and J by 7 bases, with 18 bases between them. The CDR3 loop reads CASSPPGRVSGYTF. The CDR3 bases are TGTGCCAGCAGCCCACCGGGCAGGGTTAGTGGCTACACCTTC. The entire variable domain, with the rest obtained from reference TRBV2 and TRBJ1-2, is as follows: EPEVTQTPSHQVTQMGQEVILRCVPISNHLYFYWYRQILGQKVEFLVSFYNNEISEKSEIFDDQFSVERPDGSNFTLKIRSTKLEDSAMYFCASSPPGRVSGYTFGSGTRLTVV.

This clone turned up a few times. V usage is TRBV2 and J usage is TRBJ1-1; TRBD1 is a possible D gene (6 bases). Trimming shortened V by 6 bases and J by 0 bases, and 11 bases separated the two germline ends. The length of the CDR3 is 14 residues. Germline V gene sequence: CDR1 SNHLY, CDR2 FYNNEI. This CDR3 is CASRYREMNTEAFF. CDR3 coding DNA: TGTGCCAGCAGGTACAGGGAGATGAACACTGAAGCTTTCTTT.

This rearrangement joins TRBV15 to TRBJ2-5; 13 nucleotides agree with TRBD2. The ends lost 0 bases at V and 5 bases at J; junction bases unmatched: 6. The CDR3 contains 17 residues. Germline V gene lookup returns CDR1 LNHNV and CDR2 YYDKDF (reference sequence). CDR3 in amino acids: CATSRDPTSGGRETQYF. The CDR3 DNA reads TGTGCCACCAGCAGAGACCCGACTAGCGGGGGGAGGGAGACCCAGTACTTC.

Only one count was recorded for this clone. The identical CDR3 is also encoded by other nucleotide sequences in the sample. The chain carries TRBV29-1 and TRBJ2-4; no firm D call. Germline CDR1 is SQVTM and CDR2 is ANQGSEA. The V end lost 1 base, the J end lost 0 bases, and 10 bases lay between the germline ends. This CDR3 is built from 15 residues. The CDR3 here is CSVEVQQLAKNIQYF. The CDR3, as DNA: TGCAGCGTTGAAGTACAGCAACTAGCCAAAAACATTCAGTACTTC.

V and J are TRBV3-1 (or the pseudogene TRBV3-2) and TRBJ1-6, with 7 bases that match TRBD1. Trimming took 4 bases from V and 0 from J; bases not matched to a gene: 12. The CDR3 is 19 amino acids. Germline CDR1 reads LGHDT; CDR2 reads YNNKEL (reference sequence). The CDR3, as DNA: TGTGCCAGCAGCCGCGGACAGGTCATCGGGAGCTCCTATAATTCACCCCTCCACTTT. It codes for CASSRGQVIGSSYNSPLHF.

This clone has more than one count but fewer than ten. The chain combines TRBV28 with TRBJ1-2; 9 bases are shared with TRBD1. V lost 2 bases to trimming and J lost 2 bases; unmatched junction nucleotides: 9. Germline CDR1 MDHEN, CDR2 SYDVKM. This CDR3 is 17 amino acids long. In DNA form, the CDR3 reads TGTGCCAGCAGTTTAACAGGGGGCGGTTATACCAACTATGGCTACACCTTC. It translates to CASSLTGGGYTNYGYTF.

V and J are TRBV7-2 and TRBJ1-1; no clear D. Germline CDR1 reads SGHTA; CDR2 reads FQGNSA. The CDR3 has 15 residues. V shed 1 base and J shed 0 bases, with 9 bases lying between them. The CDR3 is CASSLGPGLNTEAFF. CDR3 nucleotide sequence: TGTGCCAGCAGCTTAGGCCCGGGATTGAACACTGAAGCTTTCTTT.

This clone was observed a handful of times. The rearrangement links TRBV5-5 to TRBJ1-2; weak D call: TRBD1 (6 bases). The germline V and J ends were trimmed by 1 base and 4 bases, with 8 bases remaining between them. CDR3 length equals 13 residues. Looked up from germline, CDR1 is SGHKS and CDR2 is YYEKEE (reference sequence). The CDR3 spells CASSLQGIYGYTF. As DNA, the CDR3 is TGTGCCAGCAGCTTGCAGGGGATCTATGGCTACACCTTC.

The J gene is TRBJ1-1, the V gene TRBV6-1; unclear D gene. This CDR3 region has 14 residues. V dropped 2 bases and J dropped 4 bases, with 11 bases sitting between them. Looked up from germline, CDR1 is MNHNS and CDR2 is SASEGT. CDR3 sequence: CASSELSAVTEAFF. The CDR3 nucleotides read TGTGCCAGCAGTGAATTATCCGCGGTCACTGAAGCTTTCTTT.

This chain uses TRBV6-1 with TRBJ2-3, with D possibly matching TRBD1 (5 bases). V shed 4 bases and J shed 0 bases, with 14 bases lying between them. The germline CDR1 and CDR2 sequences are MNHNS and SASEGT. The CDR3 loop spans 16 amino acids. The CDR3 region is CASSAPGQTSTDTQYF. Here the CDR3 DNA reads TGTGCCAGCAGTGCACCCGGACAAACTAGCACAGATACGCAGTATTTT.

This chain connects TRBV5-1 to TRBJ2-7; tentative D call: TRBD1 (6 bases). V was pared by 0 bases and J by 3 bases, with 13 bases between. Per the germline V gene, CDR1 is SGHRS and CDR2 is YFSETQ. The CDR3 is made up of 15 amino acids. In DNA form, the CDR3 reads TGCGCCAGCAGCTTGGGTCCAGGGGAGAGCTACGAGCAGTACTTC. Translation: CASSLGPGESYEQYF.

The rearrangement links TRBV5-1 to TRBJ2-1; 10 bases map to TRBD2. CDR3 length: 15 amino acids. V trimming: 2 bases; J trimming: 8 bases; junction bases outside the gene matches: 7. The germline CDR1 and CDR2 sequences are SGHRS and YFSETQ. Here the CDR3 reads CASSFRTSGSDEQFF. CDR3 DNA: TGCGCCAGCAGCTTTCGGACTAGCGGCAGCGATGAGCAGTTCTTC.

This chain uses TRBV10-2 with TRBJ1-2, with TRBD1 identical over 8 bases. V dropped 9 bases and J dropped 6; count of bases not matched to a gene: 6. CDR3 length: 12 residues. The germline V gene encodes CDR1 WSHSY and CDR2 SAAADI. In nucleotides, the CDR3 is TGCGCCAGTAACAGGGGGGACAATGGCTACACCTTC. Translation: CASNRGDNGYTF.

This sequence joins TRBV19 and TRBJ1-1; 8 bases line up with TRBD1. The CDR3 consists of 11 residues. The trim removed 10 bases at V and 6 bases at J, leaving 4 bases unmatched. Germline V lookup: CDR1 LNHDA, CDR2 SQIVND (reference sequence). The CDR3 is CATQGVAEAFF. The CDR3 DNA reads as TGTGCCACACAGGGGGTCGCTGAAGCTTTCTTT. The complete variable domain, with remaining parts taken from reference TRBV19 and TRBJ1-1, reads DGGITQSPKYLFRKEGQNVTLSCEQNLNHDAMYWYRQDPGQGLRLIYYSQIVNDFQKGDIAEGYSVSREKKESFPLTVTSAQKNPTAFYLCATQGVAEAFFGQGTRLTVV.

V gene TRBV5-1 combines with J gene TRBJ2-3; 12 nucleotides align to TRBD2. The length of the CDR3 is 15 residues. V was clipped by 4 bases and J by 6 bases; unmatched bases: 6. Germline values: CDR1 SGHRS, CDR2 YFSETQ. In nucleotides, the CDR3 is TGCGCCAGCAGCAAGAGACTAGCGGGAGTGGATACGCAGTATTTT. Encoded protein: CASSKRLAGVDTQYF.

The chain recombines TRBV28 with TRBJ1-2; 8 bases line up with TRBD1. Per germline, CDR1 MDHEN and CDR2 SYDVKM. CDR3 length: 15 amino acids. With 4 bases clipped from V and 6 bases from J, the junction kept 10 bases outside the gene matches. DNA for the CDR3: TGTGCCAGCAGTTCCTACCTGACAGGGGCGGATGGCTACACCTTC. It specifies CASSSYLTGADGYTF.

V and J are TRBV7-9 and TRBJ1-3; D uncertain. Trimming left V 3 bases short and J 0 bases short, with 6 bases between. The CDR3 runs 14 residues. Germline CDR1 is SEHNR and CDR2 is FQNEAQ (reference sequence). The chain's CDR3 is CASSFILSGNTIYF. The CDR3 coding sequence is TGTGCCAGCAGCTTTATCCTCTCTGGAAACACCATATATTTT.

The chain is built from TRBV12-3 or TRBV12-4 and TRBJ1-2; D remains ambiguous. Trimming pared 5 bases from V and 4 bases from J, leaving 8 bases between. The CDR3 has 12 amino acids. CDR3 residues: CASSPSPYGYTF. The DNA for the CDR3 is TGTGCCAGCAGTCCCTCCCCCTATGGCTACACCTTC.

The chain couples TRBV7-9 to TRBJ2-3, with TRBD1 identical over 8 bases. Germline V gives CDR1 SEHNR, CDR2 FQNEAQ (reference sequence). The CDR3 is made up of 14 amino acids. V trimming: 5 bases; J trimming: 4 bases; junction bases outside the gene matches: 5. The CDR3 loop reads CASSGRQGPDTQYF. The CDR3, as DNA: TGTGCCAGCAGCGGTAGACAGGGGCCAGATACGCAGTATTTT.